These T cell receptor beta chains were read from a single sample in a study of technical replicates of blood from a handful of donors. The method was immunoSEQ multiplex PCR; TCRdb's version includes in-frame clones alone and lacks a portion of them. This table has around 63,000 clones, roughly 98% appearing once. Sequencing used T cells isolated from PBMCs. These receptors all stem from a human donor in good health. CDR3s include the opening cysteine and the closing phenylalanine or tryptophan. A D gene is named only where the DNA matches it firmly. A clone size is listed for some rows: how often the clone was seen (once, few, many), or a class if it is expanded.

>TRBJ2-5|-|TRBV2|-
CASSGSDSQETQYF
TGTGCCAGCAGCGGGTCAGACAGCCAAGAGACCCAGTACTTC
>TRBJ1-1|-|TRBV14|-
CASSQVGGRTEAFF
TGTGCCAGCAGCCAAGTTGGGGGCAGAACTGAAGCTTTCTTT
>TRBJ2-7|TRBD2|TRBV6-1|-
CASSATSGGRAYEQYF
TGTGCCAGCAGTGCCACTAGCGGGGGAAGAGCCTACGAGCAGTACTTC
>TRBJ1-4|TRBD1|TRBV2|-
CASRTGTGALPGEKLFF
TGTGCCAGCAGAACCGGGACAGGGGCGTTACCGGGTGAAAAACTGTTTTTT
>TRBJ2-1|TRBD2|TRBV11-2|-
CASSFQRLAGGIYNEQFF
TGTGCCAGCAGCTTCCAAAGACTAGCGGGGGGGATTTACAATGAGCAGTTCTTC
>TRBJ1-5|-|TRBV10-2|-
CASSETELNQPQHF
TGCGCCAGCAGTGAGACAGAATTGAATCAGCCCCAGCATTTT
>TRBJ2-3|-|TRBV5-1|-
CASSFSGGTDTQYF
TGCGCCAGCAGCTTTAGCGGTGGCACAGATACGCAGTATTTT
>TRBJ1-2|-|TRBV11-2|-
CASSPDQGYGYTF
TGTGCCAGCAGCCCAGACCAGGGGTATGGCTACACCTTC
>TRBJ1-1|-|TRBV5-6|-
CASSLVQSMNTEAFF
TGTGCCAGCAGCTTGGTACAGAGTATGAACACTGAAGCTTTCTTT
>TRBJ2-2|TRBD1|TRBV19|-
CASSIGRGGLNTGELFF
TGTGCCAGTAGTATTGGGCGAGGGGGCTTGAACACCGGGGAGCTGTTTTTT
>TRBJ1-5|TRBD1|TRBV2|-
CASSYVQGANQPQHF
TGTGCCAGCAGTTACGTACAGGGGGCCAATCAGCCCCAGCATTTT
>TRBJ2-2|TRBD1|TRBV28|-
CASSFVLGGRPTGELFF
TGTGCCAGCAGTTTCGTCCTAGGGGGCCGGCCTACCGGGGAGCTGTTTTTT
>TRBJ2-2|-|TRBV5-1|-
CASSLAPNTGELFF
TGCGCCAGCAGCTTGGCTCCGAACACCGGGGAGCTGTTTTTT
>TRBJ1-2|-|TRBV6-5|-
CATRLRTHYGYTF
TGTGCCACCCGTCTGCGGACACACTATGGCTACACCTTC
>TRBJ2-1|TRBD1|TRBV5-1|once
CASGAGTVYNEQFF
TGCGCCAGCGGCGCCGGGACAGTTTACAATGAGCAGTTCTTC
>TRBJ2-5|TRBD1|TRBV7-7|-
CASSGAEDRGHPQYF
TGTGCTAGCAGCGGGGCGGAGGACAGGGGACACCCGCAGTACTTC
>TRBJ2-5|TRBD2|TRBV6-5|-
CASSVLAGTQETQYF
TGTGCCAGCAGTGTCCTAGCGGGGACACAAGAGACCCAGTACTTC
>TRBJ1-2|-|TRBV12-2|-
CASRLGGSRTGDDLGWAGYTF
TGTGCAAGTCGCTTAGGTGGGAGCAGAACAGGGGATGATCTTGGGTGGGCGGGCTACACCTTC
>TRBJ1-5|-|TRBV10-3|-
CAISPTNQPQHF
TGTGCCATCAGCCCGACTAATCAGCCCCAGCATTTT
>TRBJ1-2|TRBD1|TRBV19|-
CASSILPTGGISGYTF
TGTGCCAGTAGTATCCTGCCGACAGGGGGCATCAGTGGCTACACCTTC
>TRBJ2-7|-|TRBV6-5|-
CASSPSSYEQYF
TGTGCCAGCAGTCCCTCCTCCTACGAGCAGTACTTC
>TRBJ2-1|TRBD2|TRBV18|-
CASSPSGRGREQFF
TGTGCCAGCTCACCTAGCGGGAGGGGTCGTGAGCAGTTCTTC
>TRBJ1-2|-|TRBV10-1|-
CASSESRQNGYTF
TGCGCCAGCAGTGAGTCGAGGCAGAATGGCTACACCTTC
>TRBJ2-5|TRBD2|TRBV9|-
CASSVGLAGVSKTQYF
TGTGCCAGCAGCGTAGGACTAGCGGGGGTCTCCAAGACCCAGTACTTC
>TRBJ1-1|-|TRBV6-6|-
CASSYSSNTEAFF
TGTGCCAGCAGTTACTCTTCTAACACTGAAGCTTTCTTT
>TRBJ2-1|TRBD1|TRBV10-1|-
CASGQGQGSYNEQFF
TGCGCCAGCGGACAGGGCCAAGGCTCCTACAATGAGCAGTTCTTC
>TRBJ2-5|-|TRBV20-1|-
CSADKWETQYF
TGCAGTGCTGACAAGTGGGAGACCCAGTACTTC
>TRBJ2-2|-|TRBV11-2|-
CASSLGRELVLYTGELFF
TGTGCCAGCAGCCTAGGGCGGGAACTAGTTCTGTACACCGGGGAGCTGTTTTTT
>TRBJ1-1|TRBD1|TRBV19|-
CASRFGIGGQYMNTEAFF
TGTGCCAGTCGATTTGGGATAGGGGGCCAATACATGAACACTGAAGCTTTCTTT
>TRBJ2-7|-|TRBV6-5|-
CASSFPGVGVQYF
TGTGCCAGCAGTTTTCCGGGGGTGGGGGTGCAGTACTTC
>TRBJ1-2|-|TRBV5-6|-
CASSEDTNYGYTF
TGTGCCAGCAGCGAGGACACTAACTATGGCTACACCTTC
>TRBJ1-2|-|TRBV6-1|once
CASSGESYGYTF
TGTGCCAGCAGTGGGGAGTCCTATGGCTACACCTTC
>TRBJ1-1|TRBD1|TRBV6-1|-
CASIRDRATTAEAFF
TGTGCCAGCATTAGAGACAGGGCCACAACGGCTGAAGCTTTCTTT
>TRBJ1-2|-|TRBV4-1|-
CASSQVGGGRSGYTF
TGCGCCAGCAGCCAAGTAGGGGGGGGTAGGAGTGGCTACACCTTC
>TRBJ2-1|-|TRBV30|-
CAWSVLTGVVGNEQFF
TGTGCCTGGAGTGTACTAACGGGAGTCGTTGGAAATGAGCAGTTCTTC
>TRBJ1-2|-|TRBV5-1|-
CASSFRTAGDIFGYTF
TGCGCCAGCAGCTTCCGTACGGCAGGGGATATCTTTGGCTACACCTTC
>TRBJ1-2|TRBD1|TRBV27|-
CASSLLTGGSGYTF
TGTGCCAGCAGTTTACTCACAGGGGGCTCGGGCTACACCTTC
>TRBJ2-7|TRBD1|TRBV9|-
CASSVDGTGEYEQYF
TGTGCCAGCAGCGTCGACGGGACAGGGGAATACGAGCAGTACTTC
>TRBJ2-7|-|TRBV6-1|-
CASSESQGIHYEQYF
TGTGCCAGCAGTGAGAGTCAGGGGATCCACTACGAGCAGTACTTC
>TRBJ1-3|-|TRBV28|-
CASSLAGAGRIAIYF
TGTGCCAGCAGTTTAGCGGGGGCAGGGCGTATCGCCATATATTTT
>TRBJ1-2|-|TRBV6-5|-
CASSLAGTDLYGYTF
TGTGCCAGCAGCCTCGCGGGGACGGACCTCTATGGCTACACCTTC
>TRBJ2-2|TRBD1|TRBV7-6|once
CASSIGTGDTGELFF
TGTGCCAGCAGCATCGGGACAGGGGACACCGGGGAGCTGTTTTTT
>TRBJ2-3|-|TRBV9|-
CASSTRGSGTDTQYF
TGTGCCAGCAGCACAAGGGGGTCCGGCACAGATACGCAGTATTTT
>TRBJ2-7|-|TRBV27|-
CASSLPNSYEQYF
TGTGCCAGCAGTTTACCAAACTCCTACGAGCAGTACTTC
>TRBJ1-2|-|TRBV9|-
CASSVGREQPNYGYTF
TGTGCCAGCAGCGTCGGCCGGGAGCAACCTAACTATGGCTACACCTTC